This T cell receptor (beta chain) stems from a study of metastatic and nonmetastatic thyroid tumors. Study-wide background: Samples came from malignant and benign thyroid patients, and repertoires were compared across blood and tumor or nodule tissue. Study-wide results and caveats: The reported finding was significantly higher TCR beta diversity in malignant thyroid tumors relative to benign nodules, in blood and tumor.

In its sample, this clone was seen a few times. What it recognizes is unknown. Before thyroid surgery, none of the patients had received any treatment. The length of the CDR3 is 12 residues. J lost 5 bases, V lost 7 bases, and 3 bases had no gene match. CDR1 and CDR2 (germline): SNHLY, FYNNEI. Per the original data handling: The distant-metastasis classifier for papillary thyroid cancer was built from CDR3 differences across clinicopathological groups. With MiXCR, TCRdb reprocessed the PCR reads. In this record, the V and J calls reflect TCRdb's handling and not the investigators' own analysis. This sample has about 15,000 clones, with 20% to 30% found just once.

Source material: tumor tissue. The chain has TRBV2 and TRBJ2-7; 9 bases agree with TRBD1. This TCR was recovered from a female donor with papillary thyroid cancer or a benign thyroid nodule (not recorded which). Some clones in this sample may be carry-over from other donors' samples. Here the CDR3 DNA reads TGTGCCAGCACACAGGGGGCGGACGAGCAGTACTTC. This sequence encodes CASTQGADEQYF. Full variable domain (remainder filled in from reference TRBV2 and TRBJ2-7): EPEVTQTPSHQVTQMGQEVILRCVPISNHLYFYWYRQILGQKVEFLVSFYNNEISEKSEIFDDQFSVERPDGSNFTLKIRSTKLEDSAMYFCASTQGADEQYFGPGTRLTVT.